These T cell receptor beta chains were read from a single sample in a study of identifying expanded T cells in peripheral blood. Some clones are missing from TCRdb's copy, which holds only in-frame ones; the method was immunoSEQ multiplex PCR. The profile shows 120,000 or so clones, approximately 84% of them singletons. Sequenced: blood. The receptors shown here come from a person between 18 and 75 years old in good health. Each CDR3 is given with its conserved first and last residue. A D gene is named only where the DNA matches it firmly. Expanded clones are given a class, and other clones once, few, many or no size at all.

V gene	J gene	clone size	D gene	CDR3 DNA	CDR3 protein
TRBV19	TRBJ2-7	.	.	TGTGCCAGTAGTCGTGGGGGTAGAGCCTACGAGCAGTACTTC	CASSRGGRAYEQYF
TRBV19	TRBJ1-2	.	.	TGTGCCAGTGGCCCCTTTCGACAGTCTAACTATGGCTACACCTTC	CASGPFRQSNYGYTF
TRBV2	TRBJ2-7	.	.	TGTGCCAGCACGCCCAGACATGCCTACGAGCAGTACTTC	CASTPRHAYEQYF
TRBV25-1	TRBJ2-5	once	TRBD1	TGTGCCAGCAGTGAAAGGCACCTTGGACAGGCTAAAGAGACCCAGTACTTC	CASSERHLGQAKETQYF
TRBV6-5	TRBJ1-4	.	TRBD1	TGTGCCAGCAGTCAGGGGGCTGAAAACGAAAAACTGTTTTTT	CASSQGAENEKLFF
TRBV4-1	TRBJ1-1	.	.	TGCGCCAGCAGCCAAGAAAGTAGGGGAGGGACAAAAGCTTTCTTT	CASSQESRGGTKAFF
TRBV9	TRBJ2-4	.	.	TGTGCCAGCAGCGTAGGTGGAGGGCTCAAAAACATTCAGTACTTC	CASSVGGGLKNIQYF
TRBV11-2	TRBJ2-7	.	.	TGTGCCAGCAGCTCTGCCCCAGGCGAGCAGTACTTC	CASSSAPGEQYF
TRBV27	TRBJ1-5	.	TRBD1	TGTGCCAGCAGTTCCCATGGACAGGGGAATCAGCCCCAGCATTTT	CASSSHGQGNQPQHF
TRBV19	TRBJ1-1	.	.	TGTGCCAGTAGTATTTACGGGAACACTGAAGCTTTCTTT	CASSIYGNTEAFF
TRBV9	TRBJ1-2	.	.	TGTGCCAGCAGCGTAGATCGGGCCGGTTATGGCTACACCTTC	CASSVDRAGYGYTF
TRBV5-5	TRBJ1-1	.	.	TGTGCCAGCAGCCGAGGTGAGGGGGAAGCTTTCTTT	CASSRGEGEAFF
TRBV19	TRBJ1-1	.	.	TGTGCCAGTAGCATAGGGCCGGGGACTGAAGCTTTCTTT	CASSIGPGTEAFF
TRBV15	TRBJ1-5	once	.	TGTGCCACCAGCAGAGATCTAAATCAGCCCCAGCATTTT	CATSRDLNQPQHF
TRBV5-1	TRBJ2-7	once	TRBD1	TGCGCCAGCAGCTTAGCCGGGACAGGGCCCTACGAGCAGTACTTC	CASSLAGTGPYEQYF
TRBV18	TRBJ1-1	.	.	TGTGCCAGCTCACCAGGGTACACTGAAGCTTTCTTT	CASSPGYTEAFF
TRBV5-1	TRBJ1-4	.	.	TGCGCCAGCAGCTTGGCGGCTCAGGGGAATGAAAAACTGTTTTTT	CASSLAAQGNEKLFF
TRBV5-1	TRBJ1-2	few	TRBD1	TGCGCCAGCAGCTTACCAGGGGGAGACTATGGCTACACCTTC	CASSLPGGDYGYTF
TRBV10-2	TRBJ1-1	.	.	TGCGCCAGCAGTGAGTCGGGGGGGCACACTGAAGCTTTCTTT	CASSESGGHTEAFF
TRBV19	TRBJ2-7	.	.	TGTGCCAGTGGACCTGGAGGTTGGGGCTACGAGCAGTACTTC	CASGPGGWGYEQYF
TRBV4-1	TRBJ2-1	.	TRBD2	TGCGCCAGCAGACAAACGCTTAGCGGGGGAACCTACAATGAGCAGTTCTTC	CASRQTLSGGTYNEQFF
TRBV19	TRBJ1-6	few	TRBD1	TGTGCCAGTAGTAAAAGACAGGGGGGGAATTCACCCCTCCACTTT	CASSKRQGGNSPLHF
TRBV7-2	TRBJ2-3	.	.	TGTGCCAGCAGCTTAGCGGGCAGGGATACGCAGTATTTT	CASSLAGRDTQYF
TRBV20-1	TRBJ1-1	.	.	TGCAGTGGGGGTTACACTGAAGCTTTCTTT	CSGGYTEAFF
TRBV27	TRBJ1-1	.	.	TGTGCCAGCTTTTCGCGAACCAGGGGTAAGGTATCTGAAGCTTTCTTT	CASFSRTRGKVSEAFF
TRBV7-7	TRBJ2-5	once	.	TGTGCCAGCAGCCTTAGTAGGGGTTCGGGGACCCAGTACTTC	CASSLSRGSGTQYF
TRBV4-3	TRBJ1-1	.	.	TGCGCCAGCAGCCAAACAGGGTTAGGCACTGAAGCTTTCTTT	CASSQTGLGTEAFF
TRBV5-1	TRBJ2-3	.	.	TGCGCCAGCTCTAGGGGGTCTAGCACAGATACGCAGTATTTT	CASSRGSSTDTQYF
TRBV11-3	TRBJ2-7	.	.	TGTGCCAGCAGACTAGAGGAGGGAACGGACGAGCAGTACTTC	CASRLEEGTDEQYF
TRBV7-9	TRBJ2-7	.	.	TGTGCCAGCAGCCCCCAGCGTCTAGCGACCTACGAGCAGTACTTC	CASSPQRLATYEQYF
TRBV30	TRBJ1-1	few	.	TGTGCCTGGAGTGTAGGGGGTTTCACTGAAGCTTTCTTT	CAWSVGGFTEAFF
TRBV4-1	TRBJ1-4	.	TRBD1	TGCGCCAGCAGCCAAGGGGGACAGATGAAAGTTTTT	CASSQGGQMKVF
TRBV25-1	TRBJ2-7	.	.	TGTGCCAGCAATTCCAGGGGTTCCTACGAGCAGTACTTC	CASNSRGSYEQYF
TRBV7-8	TRBJ2-2	.	.	TGTGCCAGCAGCCAATTTGGGGGGGCGGCCACCGGGGAGCTGTTTTTT	CASSQFGGAATGELFF
TRBV5-1	TRBJ1-2	.	TRBD1	TGCGCCAGCAGCACACAGGGGGCTTATGGCTACACCTTC	CASSTQGAYGYTF
TRBV7-9	TRBJ2-3	once	TRBD2	TGTGCCAGCAGCTCGACTAGCGGGGGGCCGACACTTAGCACAGATACGCAGTATTTT	CASSSTSGGPTLSTDTQYF
TRBV7-2	TRBJ1-5	.	.	TGTGCCAGCAGCTTAGAGGGATCACGGATCAATCAGCCCCAGCATTTT	CASSLEGSRINQPQHF
TRBV19	TRBJ1-5	.	.	TGTGCCAGTAGTATTCCAACGACCAATCAGCCCCAGCATTTT	CASSIPTTNQPQHF
TRBV5-1	TRBJ1-4	.	TRBD1	TGCGCCAGCAGTTTTACGGACAGGAATGAAAAACTGTTTTTT	CASSFTDRNEKLFF
TRBV7-3	TRBJ2-3	.	.	TGTGCCAGCAGCTTACCGGAAATGGGTATGGATACGCAGTATTTT	CASSLPEMGMDTQYF
TRBV7-8	TRBJ1-5	.	.	TGTGCCAGCAGCCCCGACAGTGAGAATCAGCCCCAGCATTTT	CASSPDSENQPQHF
TRBV20-1	TRBJ1-1	few	.	TGCAGTGCTTTTGTCCAATCCTGGGCTTTCTTT	CSAFVQSWAFF
TRBV27	TRBJ2-1	.	TRBD1	TGTGCCAGCAGTCAGGACAGGCTAGGGAGAAGTGAGCAGTTCTTC	CASSQDRLGRSEQFF
TRBV7-9	TRBJ1-5	.	.	TGTGCCAGCAGCAAGGGCCAGGCAAGTAGCAATCAGCCCCAGCATTTT	CASSKGQASSNQPQHF
TRBV15	TRBJ1-4	many	.	TGTGCCACCAGCAGGGGGGAGGGGAGAAAACTGTTTTTT	CATSRGEGRKLFF
TRBV9	TRBJ2-7	.	.	TGTGCCAGCAGCGTAGGAGGGGAAGATTACGAGCAGTACTTC	CASSVGGEDYEQYF
TRBV7-2	TRBJ2-5	.	TRBD2	TGTGCCAGCAGCTTAACGGGGGGGCTTGGGACCCAGTACTTC	CASSLTGGLGTQYF
TRBV10-1	TRBJ1-2	few	.	TGCGCCAGCTGCCGGACGTATGGCTACACCTTC	CASCRTYGYTF
TRBV6-1	TRBJ1-1	.	.	TGTGCCAGCAGTGAAGCACCATACGATACTGAAGCTTTCTTT	CASSEAPYDTEAFF
TRBV9	TRBJ2-7	.	.	TGTGCCAGCAGCACCTCAGGCGGGGTAACAGAGCAGTACTTC	CASSTSGGVTEQYF
TRBV19	TRBJ2-5	few	TRBD1	TGTGCCAGTAGTCCTCGGGACAGGCCCCAAGAGACCCAGTACTTC	CASSPRDRPQETQYF
TRBV7-9	TRBJ2-1	.	TRBD2	TGTGCCAGCAGCGCCCGGACTAGCGGGGGGCCCTATTACAATGAGCAGTTCTTC	CASSARTSGGPYYNEQFF
TRBV19	TRBJ1-4	.	TRBD1	TGTGCCAGCCGCCGTGCCAAGACAGGGTCGGAGGAAAAACTGTTTTTT	CASRRAKTGSEEKLFF
TRBV11-2	TRBJ1-1	.	.	TGTGCCAGCAGCTTATTAGGTCCTGAAGCTTTCTTT	CASSLLGPEAFF
TRBV6-5	TRBJ1-1	once	.	TGTGCCAGCACCCCCGGGGGGGTGGTAGCTTTCTTT	CASTPGGVVAFF
TRBV5-4	TRBJ2-3	.	.	TGTGCCAGCAGAGATGGAGGACAGGTCAAAACGGGGGGGAGCACAGATACGCAGTATTTT	CASRDGGQVKTGGSTDTQYF
TRBV6-5	TRBJ2-7	few	.	TGTGCCAGCAGCCCTAAAAGGGGAAGTAACGAGCAGTACTTC	CASSPKRGSNEQYF
TRBV9	TRBJ1-1	.	TRBD1	TGTGCCAGCAGCGGGGGGACAGCGAACACTGAAGCTTTCTTT	CASSGGTANTEAFF
TRBV13	TRBJ2-7	.	.	TGTGCCAGCAGCTTAGCAGGCAGGGCCTACGAGCAGTACTTC	CASSLAGRAYEQYF
TRBV5-4	TRBJ2-2	.	.	TGTGCCAGCAGCTTACAGGGAGGGACCGGGGAGCTGTTTTTT	CASSLQGGTGELFF